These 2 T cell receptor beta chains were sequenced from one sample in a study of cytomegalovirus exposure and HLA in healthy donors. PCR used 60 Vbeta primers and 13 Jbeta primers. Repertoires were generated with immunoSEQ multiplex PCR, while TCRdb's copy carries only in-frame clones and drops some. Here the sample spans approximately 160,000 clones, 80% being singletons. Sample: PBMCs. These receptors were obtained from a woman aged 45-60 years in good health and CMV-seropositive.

The CDR3 coding sequence is TGTGCCAGCAGCGTAGGTAGCGGGAGTTTCGGGGAGACCCAGTACTTC. This gives the protein CASSVGSGSFGETQYF. The chain has TRBV9 and TRBJ2-5; 9 bases agree with TRBD2. CDR3 length: 16 residues. The germline CDR1 and CDR2 sequences are SGDLS and YYNGEE. V shed 0 bases and J 5 bases; nucleotides not matched to a gene: 8.

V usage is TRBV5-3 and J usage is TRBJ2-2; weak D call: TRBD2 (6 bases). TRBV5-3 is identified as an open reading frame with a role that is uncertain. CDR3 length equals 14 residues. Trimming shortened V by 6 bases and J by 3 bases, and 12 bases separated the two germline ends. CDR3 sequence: CARTAGSDTGELFF. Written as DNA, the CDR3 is TGTGCCAGAACCGCGGGGTCAGACACCGGGGAGCTGTTTTTT.